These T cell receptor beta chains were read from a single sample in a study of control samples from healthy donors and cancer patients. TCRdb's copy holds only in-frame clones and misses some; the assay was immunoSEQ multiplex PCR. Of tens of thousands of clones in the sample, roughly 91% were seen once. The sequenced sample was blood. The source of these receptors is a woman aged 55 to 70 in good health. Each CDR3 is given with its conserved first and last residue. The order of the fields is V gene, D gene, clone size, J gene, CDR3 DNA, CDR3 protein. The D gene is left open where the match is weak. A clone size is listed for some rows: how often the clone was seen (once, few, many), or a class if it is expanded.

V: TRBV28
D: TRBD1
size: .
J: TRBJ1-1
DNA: TGTGCCAGCAGTCCACGGGACAGGGGGCGGACTGAAGCTTTCTTT
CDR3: CASSPRDRGRTEAFF

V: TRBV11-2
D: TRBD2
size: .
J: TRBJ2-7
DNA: TGTGCCAGCAGCCTTAGCGGGAGGCTCTACGAGCAGTACTTC
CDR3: CASSLSGRLYEQYF

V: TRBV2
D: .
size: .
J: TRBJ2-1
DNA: TGTGCCAGCAGTGAATTCTCGTCCTACAATGAGCAGTTCTTC
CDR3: CASSEFSSYNEQFF

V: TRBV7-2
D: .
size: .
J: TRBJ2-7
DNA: TGTGCCAGCAGCCTAGCCGGGGAGATGGGATACGAGCAGTACTTC
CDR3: CASSLAGEMGYEQYF

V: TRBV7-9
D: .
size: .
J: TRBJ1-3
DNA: TGTGCCAGCAGCTTCGGTGCTGGAAACACCATATATTTT
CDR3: CASSFGAGNTIYF

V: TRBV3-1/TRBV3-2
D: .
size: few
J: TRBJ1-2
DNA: TGTGCCAGCACGCAAGGGGCAGCTAAACTTAACTATGGCTACACCTTC
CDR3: CASTQGAAKLNYGYTF

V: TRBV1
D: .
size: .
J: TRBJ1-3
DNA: TGCACCAGCAGCCGACAGGGGGGAAACACCATATATTTT
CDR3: CTSSRQGGNTIYF

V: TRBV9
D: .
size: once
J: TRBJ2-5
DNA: TGTGCCAGCAGGGATACCCAGCGGGTAAGGACTTTGCAAGAGACCCAGTACTTC
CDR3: CASRDTQRVRTLQETQYF

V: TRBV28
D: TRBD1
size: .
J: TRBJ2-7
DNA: TGTGCCAGCAGTTTAGGGACAGGCTACGAGCAGTACTTC
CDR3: CASSLGTGYEQYF

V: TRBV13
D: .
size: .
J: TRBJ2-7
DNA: TGTGCCAGCAGCGCCAATGGGGGCTACGAGCAGTACTTC
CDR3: CASSANGGYEQYF

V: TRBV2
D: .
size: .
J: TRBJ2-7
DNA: TGTGCCAGCAGCGGGGACCTCATCCGCGGCGAGCAGTACTTC
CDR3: CASSGDLIRGEQYF

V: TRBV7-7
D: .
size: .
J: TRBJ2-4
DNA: TGTGCCAGCAGCTTCACAGGAGGGAGATTAGGGGGTTTAGTGGCCAAAAACATTCAGTACTTC
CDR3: CASSFTGGRLGGLVAKNIQYF

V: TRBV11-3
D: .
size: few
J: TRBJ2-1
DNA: TGTGCCAGCAGCTTAGCAGGTAATGAGCAGTTCTTC
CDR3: CASSLAGNEQFF

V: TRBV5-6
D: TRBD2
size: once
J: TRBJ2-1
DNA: TGTGCCAGCAGCTTACCCGGGAGGTCCGGAATAAATGAGCAGTTCTTC
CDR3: CASSLPGRSGINEQFF

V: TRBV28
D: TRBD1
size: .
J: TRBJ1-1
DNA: TGTGCCAGCAGTTTCCTAGACAGGGGGAGAACTGAAGCTTTCTTT
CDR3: CASSFLDRGRTEAFF

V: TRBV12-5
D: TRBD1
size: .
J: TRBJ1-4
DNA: TGTGCTAGTGGGGCCGGGACAGGACGTGAAAAACTGTTTTTT
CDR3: CASGAGTGREKLFF

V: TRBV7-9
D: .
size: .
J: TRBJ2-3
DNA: TGTGCCAGCAGCCGACTACTAGTGGGAGTCTACACAGATACGCAGTATTTT
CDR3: CASSRLLVGVYTDTQYF

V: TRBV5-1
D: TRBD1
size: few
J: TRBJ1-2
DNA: TGCGCCAGCAGCCAAGGAGCGACAGGGTTCAATGGCTACACCTTC
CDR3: CASSQGATGFNGYTF

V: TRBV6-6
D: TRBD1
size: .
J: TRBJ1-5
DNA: TGTGCCAGCAGCCGATCCGGGACAGACAATCAGCCCCAGCATTTT
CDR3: CASSRSGTDNQPQHF

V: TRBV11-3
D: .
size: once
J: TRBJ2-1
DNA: TGTGCCAGCAGCCCGTCTGGAGTATACAATGAGCAGTTCTTC
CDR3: CASSPSGVYNEQFF

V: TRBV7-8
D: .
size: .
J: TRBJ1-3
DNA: TGTGCCAGCAGCTTAGAACGTCCGGTGGGAAACACCATATATTTT
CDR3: CASSLERPVGNTIYF

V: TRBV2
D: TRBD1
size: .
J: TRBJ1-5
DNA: TGTGCCAGCAGGGGGACAGGTCTGGAGCCCCAGCATTTT
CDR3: CASRGTGLEPQHF

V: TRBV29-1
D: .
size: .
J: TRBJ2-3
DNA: TGCAGCGTTGATCAGTCCACAGATACGCAGTATTTT
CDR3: CSVDQSTDTQYF

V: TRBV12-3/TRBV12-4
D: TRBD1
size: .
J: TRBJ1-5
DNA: TGTGCCAGCAGTGACAGGGCGTATCAGCCCCAGCATTTT
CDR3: CASSDRAYQPQHF

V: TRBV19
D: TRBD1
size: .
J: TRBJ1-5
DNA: TGTGCCAGTAGTACCGGGACAGGGGCGACGCAGCCCCAGCATTTT
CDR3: CASSTGTGATQPQHF

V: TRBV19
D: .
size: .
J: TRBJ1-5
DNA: TGTGCCAGTAGTATAGGCCGGTTATGGGGGAGCAATCAGCCCCAGCATTTT
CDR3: CASSIGRLWGSNQPQHF

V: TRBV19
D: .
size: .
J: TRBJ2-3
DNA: TGTGCCAGTAGTACCAGACTTTACAGCACAGATACGCAGTATTTT
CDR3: CASSTRLYSTDTQYF

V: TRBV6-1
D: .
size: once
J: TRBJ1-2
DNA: TGTGCCAGCAGTGAAGAATTGGGTACCCGCTTCACCTTC
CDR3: CASSEELGTRFTF

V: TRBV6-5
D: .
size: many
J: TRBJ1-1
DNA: TGTGCCAGCAGTTCCCGTTTCGGGACTGAAGCTTTCTTT
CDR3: CASSSRFGTEAFF

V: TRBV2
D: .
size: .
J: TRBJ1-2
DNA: TGTGCCAGCAGTGCCCGGAGGGAGTATTGGTATGGCTACACCTTC
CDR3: CASSARREYWYGYTF

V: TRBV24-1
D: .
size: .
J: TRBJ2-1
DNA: TGTGCCACCAGTGATGCGGGGTCCCATGAGCAGTTCTTC
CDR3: CATSDAGSHEQFF

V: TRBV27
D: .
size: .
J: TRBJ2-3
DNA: TGTGCCAGCACCGGCCAGGGTACGGCAGATACGCAGTATTTT
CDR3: CASTGQGTADTQYF

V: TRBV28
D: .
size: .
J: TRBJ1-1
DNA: TGTGCCAGCAGTTTAGACGCCTTACCAGAAGCTTTCTTT
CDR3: CASSLDALPEAFF

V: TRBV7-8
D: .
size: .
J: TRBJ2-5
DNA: TGTGCCAGCAGCTTATCCGGGTACGGGGGTCAAGAGACCCAGTACTTC
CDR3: CASSLSGYGGQETQYF

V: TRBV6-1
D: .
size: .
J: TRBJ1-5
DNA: TGTGCCAGCAGTGAAAACCAACCGGGGGGGAATAGCAATCAGCCCCAGCATTTT
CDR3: CASSENQPGGNSNQPQHF

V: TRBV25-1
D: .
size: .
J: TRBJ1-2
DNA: TGTGCCAGCAGTAGGTCAGCCTATGGCTACACCTTC
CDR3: CASSRSAYGYTF

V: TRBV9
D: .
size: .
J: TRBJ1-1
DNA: TGTGCCAGCAGCGCAGACGCGCACTCAACGAACACTGAAGCTTTCTTT
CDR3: CASSADAHSTNTEAFF

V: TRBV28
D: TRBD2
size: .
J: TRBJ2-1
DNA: TGTGCCAGCAGTACCGGGACTAGCGCCATATCCTACAATGAGCAGTTCTTC
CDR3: CASSTGTSAISYNEQFF

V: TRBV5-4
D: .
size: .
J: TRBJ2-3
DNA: TGTGCCAGCAAATCGGGGACTACAGATACGCAGTATTTT
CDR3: CASKSGTTDTQYF

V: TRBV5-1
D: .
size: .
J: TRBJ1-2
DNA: TGCGCCAGCGGCCCGGCCACCACTAACTATGGCTACACCTTC
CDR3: CASGPATTNYGYTF

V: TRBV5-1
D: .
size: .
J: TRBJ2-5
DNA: TGCGCCAGCAGCTTTGGGGGGGAGACCCAGTACTTC
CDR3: CASSFGGETQYF

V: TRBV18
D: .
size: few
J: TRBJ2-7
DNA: TGTGCCAGCTCACCACAGGGGTTTAAGAACGAGCAGTACTTC
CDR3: CASSPQGFKNEQYF

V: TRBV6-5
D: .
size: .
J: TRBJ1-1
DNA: TGTGCCAGCAGTTGGGGACAACCGAACACTGAAGCTTTCTTT
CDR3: CASSWGQPNTEAFF

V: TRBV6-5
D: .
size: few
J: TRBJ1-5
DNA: TGTGCCAGCAGCTTGGGTACTCAGCCCCAGCATTTT
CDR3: CASSLGTQPQHF

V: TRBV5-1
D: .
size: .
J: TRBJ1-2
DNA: TGCGCCAGCAGCTTGGAAATGAACCCCGCTACATCCGGCGGCTACACCTTC
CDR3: CASSLEMNPATSGGYTF

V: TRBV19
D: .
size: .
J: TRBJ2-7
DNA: TGTGCCAGTAGTATAGGGTCTGGGGTCGGCGAGCAGTACTTC
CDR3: CASSIGSGVGEQYF

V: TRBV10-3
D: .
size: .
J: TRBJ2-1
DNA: TGTGCCATCAGTGATTCAGAGAACAATGAGCAGTTCTTC
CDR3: CAISDSENNEQFF

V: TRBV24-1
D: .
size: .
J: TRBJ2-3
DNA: TGTGCCACCAGTCTGGGCGGGGACACACGAGATACGCAGTATTTT
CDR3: CATSLGGDTRDTQYF

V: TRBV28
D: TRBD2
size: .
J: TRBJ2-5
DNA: TGTGCCAGCAGTGCGGGGGGGAGCGGGAGTAGTACCCAGTACTTC
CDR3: CASSAGGSGSSTQYF